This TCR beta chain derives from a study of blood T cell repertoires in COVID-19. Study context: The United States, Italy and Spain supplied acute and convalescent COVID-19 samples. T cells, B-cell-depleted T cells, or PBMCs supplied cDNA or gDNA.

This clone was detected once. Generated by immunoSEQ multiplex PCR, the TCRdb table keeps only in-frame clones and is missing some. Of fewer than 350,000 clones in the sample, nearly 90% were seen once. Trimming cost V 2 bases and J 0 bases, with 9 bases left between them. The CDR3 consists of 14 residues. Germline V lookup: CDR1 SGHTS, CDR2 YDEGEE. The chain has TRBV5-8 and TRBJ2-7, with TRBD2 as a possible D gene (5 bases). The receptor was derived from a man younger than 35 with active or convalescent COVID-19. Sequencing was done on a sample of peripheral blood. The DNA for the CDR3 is TGTGCCAGCAGCTTTCCCACTAGCTCCTACGAGCAGTACTTC. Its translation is CASSFPTSSYEQYF.